Listed below are T cell receptor beta chains from one sample, sequenced in a study of T cell clonotyping in hematopoietic cell transplantation. Profiled with immunoSEQ multiplex PCR; TCRdb holds only in-frame clones, not every one. The repertoire consists of 7,500 to 8,500 clones, with about 70% occurring once and the leading ten covering around 21%. The sequenced sample was peripheral blood mononuclear cells, obtained 100 days after allogeneic stem cell transplant. The receptors derive from a male patient aged 60-70 years who had an allogeneic stem cell transplant from an unrelated donor, so the T cells may come from the graft donor. Some clones in this sample may be carry-over from other donors' samples. Each CDR3 is given with its conserved first and last residue. D genes are given only for firm matches. Where a row states a size, it is once, few, many or the class of an expanded clone; other rows omit it.

NA	TRBV9	NA	TRBJ2-7	CASSLDPAATGYEQYF	TGTGCCAGCAGCTTAGACCCGGCGGCGACGGGCTACGAGCAGTACTTC
TRBD2	TRBV10-3	NA	TRBJ2-2	CAISESGGRPILAANTGELFF	TGTGCCATCAGTGAGTCGGGGGGAAGACCGATACTAGCGGCGAACACCGGGGAGCTGTTTTTT
TRBD2	TRBV7-9	NA	TRBJ2-1	CASSPLFRTSGGLNEQFF	TGTGCCAGCAGTCCCCTTTTCCGGACTAGCGGGGGGCTCAATGAGCAGTTCTTC
TRBD1	TRBV5-1	once	TRBJ1-1	CASSGTGGEITEAFF	TGCGCCAGCAGCGGAACAGGGGGCGAAATTACTGAAGCTTTCTTT
TRBD2	TRBV10-3	NA	TRBJ2-3	CAIRPLLAGEADTQYF	TGTGCCATCAGGCCCCTACTAGCGGGAGAAGCAGATACGCAGTATTTT
NA	TRBV2	few	TRBJ1-4	CASSGVGEKLFF	TGTGCCAGCAGTGGTGTGGGAGAAAAACTGTTTTTT
TRBD1	TRBV6-1	many	TRBJ1-6	CASRDRVSSPLHF	TGTGCCAGCCGGGACAGGGTTAGTTCACCCCTCCACTTT
NA	TRBV19	medium-sized	TRBJ1-5	CASSIGLVIGGRLGQPQHF	TGTGCCAGTAGTATTGGTTTAGTTATCGGGGGGCGATTGGGTCAGCCCCAGCATTTT
NA	TRBV18	NA	TRBJ2-7	CASSPSYQDGDTEQYF	TGTGCCAGCTCACCATCGTATCAGGACGGCGATACTGAGCAGTACTTC
NA	TRBV6-5	medium-sized	TRBJ2-1	CASKTGQPPYNEQFF	TGTGCCAGCAAAACGGGACAACCCCCCTACAATGAGCAGTTCTTC
NA	TRBV19	few	TRBJ2-2	CASSTGPGELFF	TGTGCCAGTAGTACAGGGCCCGGGGAGCTGTTTTTT
TRBD1	TRBV7-9	NA	TRBJ2-7	CASSLTQQGAYEQYF	TGTGCCAGCAGCCTCACTCAACAGGGGGCCTACGAGCAGTACTTC
NA	TRBV6-5	few	TRBJ1-1	CASSYGAGNTEAFF	TGTGCCAGCAGTTACGGAGCAGGGAACACTGAAGCTTTCTTT
NA	TRBV7-9	NA	TRBJ1-2	CASSLGGSVDYGYTF	TGTGCCAGCAGCTTAGGGGGTTCTGTGGACTATGGCTACACCTTC
TRBD1	TRBV7-6	NA	TRBJ1-2	CASSSPGTGHYGYTF	TGTGCCAGCAGCTCCCCAGGGACAGGGCACTATGGCTACACCTTC
NA	TRBV18	once	TRBJ2-3	CASSPRPGGRDTQYF	TGTGCCAGCTCACCACGCCCAGGTGGACGGGATACGCAGTATTTT
NA	TRBV6-5	NA	TRBJ2-7	CASSYKGIYEQYF	TGTGCCAGCAGTTACAAAGGGATCTACGAGCAGTACTTC
NA	TRBV7-9	few	TRBJ2-7	CASSLVGGPGMDEQYF	TGTGCCAGCAGCTTAGTCGGGGGGCCGGGCATGGACGAGCAGTACTTC
NA	TRBV25-1	NA	TRBJ1-4	CASSRTDASTNEKLFF	TGTGCCAGCAGCAGGACAGACGCCTCAACTAATGAAAAACTGTTTTTT
NA	TRBV5-4	NA	TRBJ2-5	CASSPRPQGSQETQYF	TGTGCCAGCAGCCCGCGTCCACAGGGAAGCCAAGAGACCCAGTACTTC
NA	TRBV5-8	NA	TRBJ1-2	CASSLGGGRRGYGYTF	TGTGCCAGCAGCTTGGGGGGCGGACGGAGAGGATATGGCTACACCTTC
NA	TRBV6-5	NA	TRBJ1-1	CASRDTTGLAAFF	TGTGCCAGCAGGGACACGACAGGACTGGCGGCTTTCTTT
NA	TRBV12-5	NA	TRBJ1-2	CASGSVGINYGYTF	TGTGCTAGTGGTTCGGTGGGGATTAACTATGGCTACACCTTC
NA	TRBV7-9	NA	TRBJ2-7	CASSLAEGGDEQYF	TGTGCCAGCAGCTTAGCGGAGGGAGGAGACGAGCAGTACTTC
TRBD1	TRBV2	NA	TRBJ1-5	CASSDRGYRQPQHF	TGTGCCAGCAGCGACAGGGGGTACCGGCAGCCCCAGCATTTT
NA	TRBV11-3	NA	TRBJ2-2	CASSLRDPGELFF	TGTGCCAGCAGCTTAAGGGATCCCGGGGAGCTGTTTTTT
NA	TRBV5-1	NA	TRBJ1-3	CASSQSLGVGNTIYF	TGCGCCAGCAGCCAAAGTCTGGGGGTTGGAAACACCATATATTTT
NA	TRBV7-2	NA	TRBJ2-1	CASSLMPPGQHNEQFF	TGTGCCAGCAGCTTGATGCCTCCGGGCCAGCACAATGAGCAGTTCTTC
TRBD1	TRBV6-1	NA	TRBJ2-1	CASSVLGYGTGSNEQFF	TGTGCCAGCAGTGTACTTGGTTACGGGACAGGGTCGAATGAGCAGTTCTTC
TRBD1	TRBV7-6	NA	TRBJ2-1	CASSSRQGFSYNEQFF	TGTGCCAGCAGCTCGCGACAGGGCTTCTCCTACAATGAGCAGTTCTTC
NA	TRBV25-1	medium-sized	TRBJ1-4	CASSNSGTNEKLFF	TGTGCCAGCAGTAATTCAGGGACTAATGAAAAACTGTTTTTT
TRBD1	TRBV10-3	NA	TRBJ1-3	CAISERDRGSGNTIYF	TGTGCCATCAGTGAACGCGACAGGGGGTCTGGAAACACCATATATTTT
NA	TRBV5-1	NA	TRBJ1-1	CASSSSKTGVNTEAFF	TGCGCCAGCAGCTCCTCTAAGACAGGAGTGAACACTGAAGCTTTCTTT
NA	TRBV4-2	few	TRBJ1-2	CASSQGGEGIYGYTF	TGTGCCAGCAGCCAGGGCGGGGAGGGGATCTATGGCTACACCTTC
NA	TRBV19	few	TRBJ1-2	CASSTGKGYTF	TGTGCCAGTAGTACTGGAAAAGGCTACACCTTC
NA	TRBV20-1	NA	TRBJ2-7	CSASPDSHHF	TGCAGTGCCTCCCCGGACAGCCATCACTTC